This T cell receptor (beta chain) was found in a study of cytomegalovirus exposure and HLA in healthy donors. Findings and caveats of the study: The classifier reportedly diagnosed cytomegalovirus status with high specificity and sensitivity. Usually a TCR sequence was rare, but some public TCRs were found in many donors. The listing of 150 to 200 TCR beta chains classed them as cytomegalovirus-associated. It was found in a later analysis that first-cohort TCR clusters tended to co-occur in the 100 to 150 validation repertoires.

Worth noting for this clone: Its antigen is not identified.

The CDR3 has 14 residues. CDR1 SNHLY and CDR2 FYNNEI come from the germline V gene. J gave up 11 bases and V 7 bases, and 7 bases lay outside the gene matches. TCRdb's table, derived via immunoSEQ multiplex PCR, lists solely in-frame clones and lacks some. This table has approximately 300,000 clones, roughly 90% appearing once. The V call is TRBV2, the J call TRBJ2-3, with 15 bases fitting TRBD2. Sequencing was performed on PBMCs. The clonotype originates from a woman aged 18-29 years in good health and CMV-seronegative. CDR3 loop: CASKGLAGGGGQYF. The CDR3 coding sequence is TGTGCCAGCAAGGGACTAGCGGGAGGTGGGGGGCAGTATTTT.